The present T cell receptor (beta chain) was sequenced within a study of T cells in Graves' hyperthyroidism and ophthalmopathy. Amplified regions were TCR beta CDR3 sequences from RNA transcripts. HTBI primers drove first-round RT-PCR of the TCR CDR3. TCRdb re-called the multiplex PCR reads through MiXCR, storing one row per CDR3 protein. The sample has about 400,000 distinct CDR3 sequences, around 14% seen once. Study-level results: Most expanded thyroid clonotypes above 0.001 recurred in blood. For ophthalmopathy, model prediction preceded onset by a median about 6.2 months.

This clonotype was seen at least ten times. Its antigen is not known. Every diagnosis used clinical symptoms, serum thyroxine and TRAb, thyroid ultrasound and orbital computed tomography. It was at first hyperthyroidism diagnosis, before any ophthalmopathy symptoms, that the blood sample was taken. This CDR3 has 15 amino acids. From germline, CDR1 is SEHNR and CDR2 FQNEAQ (reference sequence). Trimming cost V 5 bases and J 0 bases; bases outside gene matches: 7. The sample consisted of blood. The sequence derives from a woman under 30 with Graves' hyperthyroidism that later progressed to Graves' ophthalmopathy. The V call is TRBV7-9, the J call TRBJ2-7; TRBD2 matches 7 bases. This CDR3 reads CASSAVAGPSYEQYF. CDR3 nucleotide sequence: TGTGCCAGCAGCGCCGTAGCGGGCCCCTCCTACGAGCAGTACTTC.